This T cell receptor beta chain was identified in a study of cytomegalovirus exposure and HLA in healthy donors. Study-level findings and limits: As a later analysis showed, a missense DCLRE1C variant was linked to trimming of TCR beta V- and J-genes. The study flagged some 170 TCR beta chains as cytomegalovirus-associated. Roughly even sequencing depth across donors was the assumption behind the presence/absence analyses.

PCR primers comprised 60 Vbeta and 13 Jbeta primers. Method: immunoSEQ multiplex PCR; TCRdb's copy keeps in-frame clones and lacks some. Of fewer than 250,000 clones listed, over 60% are singletons. Concerning this clone: Its antigen is still unknown.

Sequenced material: PBMCs. The receptor was derived from a man aged 18 to 29 in good health and CMV-seronegative.

The CDR3, as DNA: TGTGCCAGTAGTATGGGTGCGGGAGTAAGGGAAGAGACCCAGTACTTC. It encodes CASSMGAGVREETQYF. The chain has TRBV19 and TRBJ2-5; 7 bases agree with TRBD2. Germline CDR1 is LNHDA and CDR2 is SQIVND (reference sequence). The CDR3 has 16 residues. The V gene end was trimmed by 3 bases and the J gene end by 3 bases; junction bases not matched to a gene: 10. The full variable domain, rest sourced from reference TRBV19 and TRBJ2-5, is DGGITQSPKYLFRKEGQNVTLSCEQNLNHDAMYWYRQDPGQGLRLIYYSQIVNDFQKGDIAEGYSVSREKKESFPLTVTSAQKNPTAFYLCASSMGAGVREETQYFGPGTRLLVL.